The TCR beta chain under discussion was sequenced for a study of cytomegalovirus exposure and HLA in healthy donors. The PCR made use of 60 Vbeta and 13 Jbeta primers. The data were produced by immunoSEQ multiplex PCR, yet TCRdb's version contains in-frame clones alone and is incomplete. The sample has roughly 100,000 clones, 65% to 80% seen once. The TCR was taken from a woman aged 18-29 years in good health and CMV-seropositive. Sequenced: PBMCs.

CDR3 nucleotides: TGTGCCAGCAGTGAAGTCCGGGATAGTCAGCCCCAGCATTTT. This codes for CASSEVRDSQPQHF. This chain uses TRBV2 with TRBJ1-5, with no clear D. Germline V gene data show CDR1 as SNHLY and CDR2 as FYNNEI. Trimming took 1 base from V and 6 from J, leaving 10 bases between them. The CDR3 is made up of 14 amino acids.